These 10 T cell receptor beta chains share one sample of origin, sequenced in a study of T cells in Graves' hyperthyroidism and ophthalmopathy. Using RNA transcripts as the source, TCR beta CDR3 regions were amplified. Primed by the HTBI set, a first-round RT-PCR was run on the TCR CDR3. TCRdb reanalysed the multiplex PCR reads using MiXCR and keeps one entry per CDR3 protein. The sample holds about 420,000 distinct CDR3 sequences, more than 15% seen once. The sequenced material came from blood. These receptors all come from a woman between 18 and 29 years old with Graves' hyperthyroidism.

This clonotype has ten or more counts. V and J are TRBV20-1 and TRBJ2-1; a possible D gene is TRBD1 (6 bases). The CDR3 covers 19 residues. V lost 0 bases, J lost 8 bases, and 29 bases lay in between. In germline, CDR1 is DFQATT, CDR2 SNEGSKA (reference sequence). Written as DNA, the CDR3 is TGCAGTGCTAGAGATCTTAGCCCTATCCTAGGGGGACCCTCGGATGAGCAGTTCTTC. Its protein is CSARDLSPILGGPSDEQFF.

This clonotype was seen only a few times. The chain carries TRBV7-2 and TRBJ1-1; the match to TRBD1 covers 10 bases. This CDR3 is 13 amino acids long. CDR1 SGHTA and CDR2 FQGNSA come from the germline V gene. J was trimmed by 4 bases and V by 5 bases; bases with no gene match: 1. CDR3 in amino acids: CASSGTGATEAFF. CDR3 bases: TGTGCCAGCAGCGGGACAGGGGCCACTGAAGCTTTCTTT.

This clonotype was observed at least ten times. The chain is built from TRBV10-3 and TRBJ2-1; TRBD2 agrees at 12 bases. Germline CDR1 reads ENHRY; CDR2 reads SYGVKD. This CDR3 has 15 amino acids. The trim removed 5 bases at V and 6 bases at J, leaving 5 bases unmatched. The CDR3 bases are TGTGCCATCAGTTTGACTAGCGGGGGATCCAATGAGCAGTTCTTC. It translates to CAISLTSGGSNEQFF.

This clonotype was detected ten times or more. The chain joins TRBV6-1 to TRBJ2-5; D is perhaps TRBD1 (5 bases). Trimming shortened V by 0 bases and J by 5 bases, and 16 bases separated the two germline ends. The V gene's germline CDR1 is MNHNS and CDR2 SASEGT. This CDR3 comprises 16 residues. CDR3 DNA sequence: TGTGCCAGCAGTGAAGCCAGACTCAGGGTTACGGAGACCCAGTACTTC. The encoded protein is CASSEARLRVTETQYF.

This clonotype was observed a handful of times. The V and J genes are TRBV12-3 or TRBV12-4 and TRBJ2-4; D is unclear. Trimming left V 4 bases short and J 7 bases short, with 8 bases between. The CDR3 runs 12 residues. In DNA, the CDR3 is TGTGCCAGCAGTTCCCCGGCGAACATTCAGTACTTC. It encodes CASSSPANIQYF.

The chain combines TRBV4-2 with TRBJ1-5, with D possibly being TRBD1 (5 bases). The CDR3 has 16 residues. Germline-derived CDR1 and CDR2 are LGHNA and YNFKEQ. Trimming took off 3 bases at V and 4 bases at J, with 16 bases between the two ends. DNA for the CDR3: TGTGCCAGCAGCCAGGGTCGGGACCTCGCTAATCAGCCCCAGCATTTT. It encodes CASSQGRDLANQPQHF.

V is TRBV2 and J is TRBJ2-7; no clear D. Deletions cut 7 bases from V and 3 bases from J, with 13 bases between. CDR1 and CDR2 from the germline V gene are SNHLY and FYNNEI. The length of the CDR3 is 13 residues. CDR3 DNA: TGTGCCAGCAAAAGAACGCTGAGCTACGAGCAGTACTTC. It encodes CASKRTLSYEQYF.

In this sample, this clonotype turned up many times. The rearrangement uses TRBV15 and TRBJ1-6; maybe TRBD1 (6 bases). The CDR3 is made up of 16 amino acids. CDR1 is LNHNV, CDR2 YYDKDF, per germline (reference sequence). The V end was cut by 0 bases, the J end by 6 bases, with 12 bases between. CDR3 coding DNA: TGTGCCACCAGCAGAGATAAGACAGGCCCTAATTCACCCCTCCACTTT. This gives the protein CATSRDKTGPNSPLHF.

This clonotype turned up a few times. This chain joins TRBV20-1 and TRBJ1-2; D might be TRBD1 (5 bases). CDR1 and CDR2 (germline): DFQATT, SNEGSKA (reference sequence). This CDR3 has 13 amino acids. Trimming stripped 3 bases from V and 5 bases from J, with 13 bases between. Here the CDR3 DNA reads TGCAGTGCTAGGGACATCCGGAAATATGGCTACACCTTC. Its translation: CSARDIRKYGYTF.

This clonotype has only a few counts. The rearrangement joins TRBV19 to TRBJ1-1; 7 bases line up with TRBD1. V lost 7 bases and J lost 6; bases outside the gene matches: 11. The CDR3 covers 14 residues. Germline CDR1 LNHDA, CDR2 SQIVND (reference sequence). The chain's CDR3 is CASTLRGLLAEAFF. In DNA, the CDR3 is TGTGCCAGTACCCTAAGGGGGCTCCTCGCTGAAGCTTTCTTT.